These 19 T cell receptor beta chains originate from one sample sequenced in a study of blood T cells in healthy people across ages. A second PCR of about 6 to 11 cycles used a sample-barcoded 5' primer and a J-beta primer mix. TCRdb independently ran MiXCR on the 5' RACE reads; one entry per CDR3 protein. This sample has about 1.4 million distinct CDR3 sequences, with roughly 60% found just once. The specimen was blood. These receptors all stem from a man between 18 and 29 years old in good health.

The genes are TRBV12-5 and TRBJ2-1; D gene ambiguous. This CDR3 comprises 13 residues. Germline CDR1 is LGHNT and CDR2 is FRNRAP. Trimming took 6 bases from V and 4 from J, leaving 10 bases between them. Here the CDR3 reads CASGSFDYNEQFF. DNA for the CDR3: TGTGCTAGTGGCTCGTTTGATTACAATGAGCAGTTCTTC.

CDR3 protein: CASSYGLAGAGYEQYF. The CDR3, as DNA: TGTGCCAGCAGCTACGGACTAGCGGGGGCCGGCTACGAGCAGTACTTC. The V gene is TRBV11-2, the J gene TRBJ2-7, with TRBD2 identical over 13 bases. Per germline, CDR1 SGHAT and CDR2 FQNNGV. V lost 4 bases, J lost 3 bases, and 6 bases stayed unmatched. This CDR3 spans 16 amino acids. Full variable domain (rest looked up from reference TRBV11-2 and TRBJ2-7): EAGVAQSPRYKIIEKRQSVAFWCNPISGHATLYWYQQILGQGPKLLIQFQNNGVVDDSQLPKDRFSAERLKGVDSTLKIQPAKLEDSAVYLCASSYGLAGAGYEQYFGPGTRLTVT.

As DNA, the CDR3 is TGTGCCAGCAGCTTAGGACAGGGACCAAGCACAGATACGCAGTATTTT. Residues: CASSLGQGPSTDTQYF. V and J are TRBV13 and TRBJ2-3; maybe TRBD1 (6 bases). Trimming stripped 0 bases from V and 0 bases from J, with 10 bases between. Germline loops: CDR1 PRHDT, CDR2 FYEKMQ (reference sequence). The CDR3 has 16 residues.

The chain carries TRBV24-1 and TRBJ1-2, with 9 bases lining up with TRBD1. V was pared by 1 base and J by 5 bases, with 1 base of the junction left unmatched. Germline CDR1 and CDR2: KGHDR and SFDVKD. This CDR3 has 14 amino acids. This CDR3 is CATSDFGTGYGYTF. CDR3 in DNA: TGTGCCACCAGTGATTTCGGGACAGGGTATGGCTACACCTTC.

The chain links TRBV5-1 to TRBJ1-1; D is uncertain. The CDR3 sequence is 16 residues long. The ends were cut back, 2 bases at V and 1 base at J, with 15 bases in the middle. Germline V gene lookup returns CDR1 SGHRS and CDR2 YFSETQ. The CDR3 region has the DNA TGCGCCAGCAGCTTAGTTGGGATATCGAAGAACACTGAAGCTTTCTTT. Protein sequence: CASSLVGISKNTEAFF.

This clonotype appeared a few times. This chain links TRBV28 with TRBJ1-5, with 7 bases identical to TRBD1. J gave up 7 bases and V 5 bases, and 8 bases lay outside the gene matches. Looked up from germline, CDR1 is MDHEN and CDR2 is SYDVKM. This CDR3 spans 14 amino acids. CDR3 sequence (DNA): TGTGCCAGCAGTCAGACAGGGTTTGAGCAGCCCCAGCATTTT. It codes for CASSQTGFEQPQHF.

The V and J genes are TRBV6-5 and TRBJ1-4; D uncertain. The CDR3 covers 13 residues. Trimming cost V 8 bases and J 0 bases, with 7 bases left between them. Per germline, CDR1 MNHEY and CDR2 SVGAGI. CDR3 residues: CASRLTTNEKLFF. In nucleotides, the CDR3 is TGTGCCAGCCGTTTAACAACTAATGAAAAACTGTTTTTT.

The rearrangement links TRBV20-1 to TRBJ2-3, with a weak D call TRBD2 (7 bases). The V end was cut by 7 bases, the J end by 4 bases, with 18 bases between. CDR1 and CDR2 from the germline V gene are DFQATT and SNEGSKA (reference sequence). This CDR3 has 14 residues. CDR3 coding DNA: TGCAGTGGAGCCTCGGGGGGCCCCCCAGATACGCAGTATTTT. This sequence encodes CSGASGGPPDTQYF.

This clonotype was observed a few times. The chain employs TRBV12-3 or TRBV12-4 and TRBJ2-3; 7 bases match TRBD2. V shed 0 bases, J shed 3 bases, and the junction held 6 bases outside the gene matches. The CDR3 is made up of 16 amino acids. In DNA, the CDR3 is TGTGCCAGCAGTTTAGCGCTGGGGGGGTCGACAGATACGCAGTATTTT. This sequence encodes CASSLALGGSTDTQYF.

The chain couples TRBV12-3 or TRBV12-4 to TRBJ2-4, with a possible D match to TRBD1 (6 bases). This CDR3 has 17 amino acids. The V end was cut by 6 bases, the J end by 5 bases, with 23 bases between. CDR3 sequence: CASSDISGVFSENIQYF. As DNA, the CDR3 is TGTGCCAGCAGCGATATTTCAGGGGTTTTTTCCGAAAACATTCAGTACTTC.

This clonotype was counted a few times. This chain uses TRBV2 with TRBJ2-7; D is tentatively TRBD1 or TRBD2 (5 bases each). From germline, CDR1 is SNHLY and CDR2 FYNNEI. This CDR3 contains 13 residues. V dropped 7 bases and J dropped 1 base, with 11 bases sitting between them. In DNA form, the CDR3 reads TGTGCCAGCATCAGGGAGACTTCCTACGAGCAGTACTTC. Its protein product is CASIRETSYEQYF.

The chain uses TRBV20-1 and TRBJ1-4; 7 bases align to TRBD1. This CDR3 contains 13 residues. Germline values: CDR1 DFQATT, CDR2 SNEGSKA (reference sequence). Trimming at V came to 6 bases and at J to 8 bases, leaving 9 bases not matched to a gene. The CDR3 sequence is CSAYGTAKEKLFF. DNA for the CDR3: TGCAGTGCCTACGGGACAGCAAAGGAAAAACTGTTTTTT.

The chain joins TRBV2 to TRBJ2-5; TRBD1 agrees at 10 bases. Looked up from germline, CDR1 is SNHLY and CDR2 is FYNNEI. With 4 bases clipped from V and 3 bases from J, the junction kept 5 bases outside the gene matches. The CDR3 consists of 15 residues. CDR3 nucleotide sequence: TGTGCCAGCAGTGCCCCGGGACAGGGGAAAGAGACCCAGTACTTC. Residues: CASSAPGQGKETQYF.

This CDR3 reads CATTEQGIRPYTDTQYF. In DNA form, the CDR3 reads TGTGCCACCACGGAGCAGGGGATCAGGCCCTACACAGATACGCAGTATTTT. The J gene is TRBJ2-3, the V gene TRBV28; weak D call: TRBD1 (6 bases). Trimming shortened V by 10 bases and J by 2 bases, and 25 bases separated the two germline ends. The V gene's germline CDR1 is MDHEN and CDR2 SYDVKM. The CDR3 runs 17 residues.

The chain joins TRBV4-2 to TRBJ2-5, with 7 bases aligning to TRBD2. In germline, CDR1 is LGHNA, CDR2 YNFKEQ. The V and J ends lost 1 base and 4 bases, in that order; junction bases with no gene match: 3. CDR3 length: 14 residues. For the CDR3, the DNA is TGTGCCAGCAGCCAAGGCGGGGGAGGAGAGACCCAGTACTTC. Protein: CASSQGGGGETQYF.

On this clonotype: One end of the junction varies from germline; a read error may be responsible. V and J are TRBV4-3 and TRBJ2-3; D is possibly TRBD2 (6 bases). Germline CDR1 and CDR2: LGHNA and YSLEER. This CDR3 has 15 residues. CDR3 DNA sequence: TGCGCCAGCAGCCAAGTAGCGGCTAGCACAGAGACGCAGTATTTT. It encodes CASSQVAASTETQYF.

This chain links TRBV6-5 with TRBJ2-7; TRBD2 agrees at 11 bases. With V trimmed by 5 bases and J by 2 bases, 8 bases remained unmatched. Germline V gives CDR1 MNHEY, CDR2 SVGAGI. The CDR3 is made up of 16 amino acids. The CDR3 loop is CASSRHGTSGTYEQYF. CDR3 coding DNA: TGTGCCAGCAGTAGACACGGGACTAGCGGCACCTACGAGCAGTACTTC.

The chain couples TRBV29-1 to TRBJ1-1, with 7 positions matching TRBD1. V lost 3 bases to trimming and J lost 5 bases; unmatched junction nucleotides: 9. The germline V gene has CDR1 SQVTM and CDR2 ANQGSEA. This CDR3 is 14 amino acids long. The CDR3 region has the DNA TGCAGCGTTGATGGTGACAGGGCTTCTACTGAAGCTTTCTTT. Its protein is CSVDGDRASTEAFF.

V gene TRBV30 combines with J gene TRBJ2-4; the D call may be TRBD1 or TRBD2 (5 bases each). The J call may be wrong; the DNA end is better matched by TRBJ2-5. Germline-derived CDR1 and CDR2 are GTSNPN and SVGIG (reference sequence). This CDR3 is built from 11 residues. The CDR3 coding sequence is TGTGCCTGGGGTGGGGGAGAGACCCAGTACTTC. This translates into CAWGGGETQYF.